The sequence of this T cell receptor (beta chain) was determined in a study of blood T cell repertoires in COVID-19. Study context: T cells, B-cell-depleted T cells, or PBMCs supplied cDNA or gDNA.

Sequenced by immunoSEQ multiplex PCR; TCRdb stores in-frame clones only, minus some. The table has over 200,000 clones, around 90% seen once. Seattle cases were enrolled at active infection and followed longitudinally. There are 14 residues in the CDR3. The germline V gene has CDR1 SNHLY and CDR2 FYNNEI. After removal of 6 bases from V and 4 bases from J, the junction contained 7 bases not matched to a gene. The receptor's source is a man aged 55 to 69 with COVID-19, enrolled during active disease. What was sequenced was peripheral blood. The rearrangement joins TRBV2 to TRBJ1-2; 8 nucleotides align to TRBD1. CDR3 loop: CASSRGQGPYGYTF. In nucleotides, the CDR3 is TGTGCCAGCAGCCGAGGACAGGGCCCCTATGGCTACACCTTC.